This entry describes one T cell receptor beta chain. This clone turned up a few times. Its target antigen remains unknown. Nothing much larger sits one base from this clone, and base qualities are not available. A single peripheral blood draw of around 120 mL on average was collected from each donor into heparinised tubes. A BD FACSAria II and a panel including CD45RO, CCR7, CD25, CD127, CD95 and CD27 were used to sort naive, central memory, regulatory and stem cell-like memory CD4+ T cells. Purity was above 98% for every sorted population. PBMCs were separated immediately by Lymphoprep density gradient centrifugation and were stained directly, without being cultured. Samples were stained and sorted in pairs, with one healthy donor and one patient per experiment, so that batch effects were minimized. The entire isolated RNA was reverse transcribed using the High Capacity cDNA Reverse Transcription Kit, and thus expressed TCRB transcripts were sequenced. Deep immunoSEQ sequencing was performed on naive, central memory and regulatory T cell samples, with an average of roughly 4 million total reads per sample. Sorted cells were lysed in RLT buffer, and RNA was extracted using DNase-treated RNeasy Micro or Mini kits according to cell number. Each cell subset was processed separately to prevent cross-contamination, with patient and healthy donor samples processed together. The immunoSEQ multiplex PCR was used to amplify TCRB sequences from cDNA, yielding 87-bp fragments that span the CDR3 region. The amplicons were sequenced using the Illumina HiSeq platform. On the authors' methods: Synthetic template baselines were used to correct PCR bias computationally, reads within Hamming distance 2 were collapsed, and singletons that could not be merged were discarded. By aligning reads against IMGT, V, D and J genes, CDR3 length, and insertions or deletions at six rearrangement sites were assigned. Within each subset, clonotype counts were normalized to the number of sorted cells before true diversity and Gini coefficients were calculated with the tcR R package. Repertoire sharing was quantified using the overlap coefficient calculated on TCRB nucleotide sequences. As a proxy for the pre-selection repertoire, out-of-frame TCRB sequences from naive cells were analyzed. TCRdb provides this immuneACCESS table in a form limited to in-frame rearrangements. Some clones are lacking; in checked studies, under half of them reflect an unresolved V gene, and why the rest are absent is not known. That table is the source of V, J and clone size, and D and trimming were worked out from the DNA. This sample has hundreds of thousands of clones in its table, and around 16% of those were observed once. The top ten clonotypes cover 0.09% to 0.095% of the sample.

The source of the sample is a study of beta chain features in type 1 diabetes (dated 2018 in TCRdb). For the study in its entirety: Patients and healthy donors did not differ in mean age, gender distribution, total cell number or subset yield. Across all samples, about 110 million sorted cells were examined, and cell number per subset correlated strongly with RNA yield. The study compared the TCRB repertoires of sorted circulating CD4+ T cell subsets in recently diagnosed type 1 diabetes patients with those in matched healthy donors. Naive and central memory subsets were obtained from all 28 donors, but regulatory and stem cell-like memory subsets were isolated from only 8 patients and roughly 8 healthy donors.

Relative to germline, V is 0 bases shorter and J is 9 bases shorter, with 9 bases between their ends. Inclusive of the bounding cysteine and phenylalanine, the CDR3 is 13 residues long. Only the CDR3 part of the read is kept: 39 bases, read in frame from the first base. Reading the germline V gene (reference sequence) gives CDR1 MNHNY and CDR2 SVGAGI. What the work shows at the level of the full study, not this receptor alone: At VDJ recombination sites, patients with type 1 diabetes made fewer insertions and deleted more nucleotides, a pattern implying thymic rearrangement abnormalities. A moderate but significant shortening of TCRB CDR3 length was observed in type 1 diabetes patients in all four CD4+ subsets. Only small numbers of individuals were included in the HLA sub-analyses, which left unresolved whether HLA type had any influence on TCRB rearrangement. Shorter templates might be favored by PCR, yet because patient and control samples were amplified and corrected together, any such skew would affect both groups equally. The naive, central memory and regulatory TCRB repertoires appeared to resemble one another more closely among patients than among healthy donors. Because cDNA was sequenced instead of genomic DNA, activated cells with high expression could be over-represented, although the groups did not differ in activation or CD3 levels.

What was sequenced was naive CD4+ T cells from blood. Interpreted using the paper, the cell subset or site label stands for: true naive CD4+ T cells. The sequence came from a man in his late teens or twenties in good health. The V gene is TRBV6-6 and the J gene is TRBJ2-1; no D gene can be assigned with confidence. The DNA sequence is TGTGCCAGCAGTTACTCGATTGTGGTTGAGCAGTTCTTC. This encodes CASSYSIVVEQFF.